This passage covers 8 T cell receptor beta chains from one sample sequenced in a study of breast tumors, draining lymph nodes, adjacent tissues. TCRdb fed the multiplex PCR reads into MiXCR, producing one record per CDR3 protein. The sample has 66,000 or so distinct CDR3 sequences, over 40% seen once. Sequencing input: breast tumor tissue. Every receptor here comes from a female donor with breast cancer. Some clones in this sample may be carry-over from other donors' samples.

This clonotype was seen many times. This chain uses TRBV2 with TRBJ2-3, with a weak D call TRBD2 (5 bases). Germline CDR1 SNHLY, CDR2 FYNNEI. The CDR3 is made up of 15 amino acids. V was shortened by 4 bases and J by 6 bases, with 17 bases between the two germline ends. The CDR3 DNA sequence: TGTGCCAGCAGTGCGGGTCCGGGGATCGGGGATACGCAGTATTTT. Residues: CASSAGPGIGDTQYF.

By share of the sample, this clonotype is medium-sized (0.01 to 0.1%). The CDR3 here is CSVEQGARQTQYF. DNA for the CDR3: TGCAGCGTGGAACAGGGGGCTCGACAGACCCAGTACTTC. The rearrangement joins TRBV29-1 to TRBJ2-5, with 9 bases matching TRBD1. The germline CDR1 and CDR2 sequences are SQVTM and ANQGSEA. This CDR3 spans 13 amino acids. The J segment lost 6 bases and the V segment lost 6 bases, leaving 8 bases of the junction unmatched.

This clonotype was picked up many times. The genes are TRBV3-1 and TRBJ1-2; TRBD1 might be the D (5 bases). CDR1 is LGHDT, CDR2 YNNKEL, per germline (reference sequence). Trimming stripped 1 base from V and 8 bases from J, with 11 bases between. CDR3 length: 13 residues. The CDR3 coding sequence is TGTGCCAGCAGCCAAGTGGAGGGGCGAGGCTACACCTTC. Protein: CASSQVEGRGYTF. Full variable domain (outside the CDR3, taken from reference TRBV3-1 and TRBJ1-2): DTAVSQTPKYLVTQMGNDKSIKCEQNLGHDTMYWYKQDSKKFLKIMFSYNNKELIINETVPNRFSPKSPDKAHLNLHINSLELGDSAVYFCASSQVEGRGYTFGSGTRLTVV.

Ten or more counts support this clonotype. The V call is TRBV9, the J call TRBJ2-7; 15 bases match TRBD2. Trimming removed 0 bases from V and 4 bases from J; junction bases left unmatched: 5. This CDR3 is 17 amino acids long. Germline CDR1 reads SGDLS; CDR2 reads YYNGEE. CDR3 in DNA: TGTGCCAGCAGCGTAGCTGGACTAGCGGGGGGGCCATACGAGCAGTACTTC. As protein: CASSVAGLAGGPYEQYF.

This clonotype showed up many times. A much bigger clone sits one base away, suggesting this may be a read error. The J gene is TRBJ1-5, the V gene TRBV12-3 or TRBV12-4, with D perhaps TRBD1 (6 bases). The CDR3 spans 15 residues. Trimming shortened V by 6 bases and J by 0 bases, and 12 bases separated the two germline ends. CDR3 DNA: TGTGCCAGCAGGAGCGGACAGCATAGCAATCAGCCCCAGCATTTT. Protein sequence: CASRSGQHSNQPQHF.

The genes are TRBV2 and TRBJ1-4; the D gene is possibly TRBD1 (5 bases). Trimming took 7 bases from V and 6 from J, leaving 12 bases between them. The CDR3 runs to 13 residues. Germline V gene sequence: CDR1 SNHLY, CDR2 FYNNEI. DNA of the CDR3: TGTGCCAGCATCGGGGCAGGGTATGAAAAACTGTTTTTT. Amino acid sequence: CASIGAGYEKLFF.

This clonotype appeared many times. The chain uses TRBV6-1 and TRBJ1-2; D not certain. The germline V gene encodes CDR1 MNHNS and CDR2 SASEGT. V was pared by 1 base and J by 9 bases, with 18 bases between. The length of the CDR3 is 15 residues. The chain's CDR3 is CASSEDRVAAPRYTF. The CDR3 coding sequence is TGTGCCAGCAGTGAAGATCGCGTGGCAGCCCCGCGCTACACCTTC.

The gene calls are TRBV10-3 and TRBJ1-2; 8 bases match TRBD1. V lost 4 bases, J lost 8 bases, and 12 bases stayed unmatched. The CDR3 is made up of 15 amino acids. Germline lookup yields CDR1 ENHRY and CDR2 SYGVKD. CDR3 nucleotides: TGTGCCATCAGTGGGGGGACAGGTCAAGGGTACGGCTACACCTTC. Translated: CAISGGTGQGYGYTF.